The present T cell receptor beta chain was sequenced within a study of neurological immune-mediated disorders. General observations from the study: CDR3 amino acid sequences of expanded clones were not shared across subjects, a result suggesting private repertoires in all groups.

TCRdb fed the 5' RACE reads into MiXCR, producing one record per CDR3 protein. The sample consists of about 78,000 distinct CDR3 sequences, 5% to 5.5% of them appearing once. The CDR3 extends over 13 amino acids. Trimming shortened V by 0 bases and J by 6 bases, and 10 bases separated the two germline ends. Looked up from germline, CDR1 is SGHKS and CDR2 is YYEKEE (reference sequence). This clonotype was counted many times. Its antigen is unidentified. Libraries used 2 million unsorted PBMCs kept frozen in RNAlater. This receptor was identified in a woman in her twenties or thirties with multiple sclerosis. J is TRBJ2-7 and V is TRBV5-5; D call uncertain. The sample consisted of PBMCs. CDR3 sequence reads: CASSLEISGEQYF. The CDR3 coding sequence is TGTGCCAGCAGCTTGGAAATCTCTGGCGAGCAGTACTTC.